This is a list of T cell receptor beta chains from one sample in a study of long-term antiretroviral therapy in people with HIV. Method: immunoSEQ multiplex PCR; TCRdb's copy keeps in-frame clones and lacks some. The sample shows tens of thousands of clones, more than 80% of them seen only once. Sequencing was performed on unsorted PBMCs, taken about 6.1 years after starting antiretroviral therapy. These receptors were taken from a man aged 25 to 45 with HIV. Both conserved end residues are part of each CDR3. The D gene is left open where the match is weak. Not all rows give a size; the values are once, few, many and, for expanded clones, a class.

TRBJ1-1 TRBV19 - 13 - CASSIISGEEAFF TGTGCCAGTAGTATAATTAGTGGCGAAGAAGCTTTCTTT
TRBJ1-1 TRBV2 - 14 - CASSAGLPNTEAFF TGTGCCAGCAGTGCGGGACTTCCGAACACTGAAGCTTTCTTT
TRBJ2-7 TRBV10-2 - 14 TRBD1 CASSDGQGYYEQYF TGCGCCAGCAGTGACGGACAGGGGTACTACGAGCAGTACTTC
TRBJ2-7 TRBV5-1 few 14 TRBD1 CASSTGQVPYEQYF TGCGCCAGCAGCACCGGACAGGTACCCTACGAGCAGTACTTC
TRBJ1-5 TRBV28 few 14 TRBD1 CASSTGETDQPQHF TGTGCCAGCAGTACAGGGGAAACAGATCAGCCCCAGCATTTT
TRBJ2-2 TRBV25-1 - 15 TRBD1 CASSIGQGRDGELFF TGTGCCAGCAGTATAGGACAGGGAAGAGACGGGGAGCTGTTTTTT
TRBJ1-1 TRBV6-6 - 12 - CATGGGGTEAFF TGTGCCACCGGAGGGGGGGGAACTGAAGCTTTCTTT
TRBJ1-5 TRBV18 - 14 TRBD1 CASSPGTGWQPQHF TGTGCCAGCTCACCAGGGACAGGGTGGCAGCCCCAGCATTTT
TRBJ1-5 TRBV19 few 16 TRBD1 CASSSRTGYSNQPQHF TGTGCCAGTAGTAGCCGGACAGGTTATAGCAATCAGCCCCAGCATTTT
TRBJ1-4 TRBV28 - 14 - CASSTGGSNEKLFF TGTGCCAGCAGCACGGGCGGGAGTAATGAAAAACTGTTTTTT
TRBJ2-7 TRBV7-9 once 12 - CASSLGDYEQYF TGTGCCAGCAGCTTAGGTGACTACGAGCAGTACTTC
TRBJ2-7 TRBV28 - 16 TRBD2 CASSSISGADPFEQYF TGTGCCAGCAGTTCCATTAGCGGGGCGGACCCATTCGAGCAGTACTTC
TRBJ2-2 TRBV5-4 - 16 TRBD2 CASSSVAGANTGELFF TGTGCCAGCAGCTCCGTAGCGGGAGCGAACACCGGGGAGCTGTTTTTT
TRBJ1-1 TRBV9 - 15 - CASSVVGQMNTEAFF TGTGCCAGCAGCGTAGTTGGACAGATGAACACTGAAGCTTTCTTT
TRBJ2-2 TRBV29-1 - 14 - CSVISNVNTGELFF TGCAGCGTTATCAGTAACGTAAACACCGGGGAGCTGTTTTTT
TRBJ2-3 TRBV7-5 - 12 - CASSRLRDTQYF TGTGCCAGCAGCCGCCTACGAGATACGCAGTATTTT
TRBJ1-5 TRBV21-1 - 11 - CASSLRKPQHF TGTGCCAGCAGCCTCCGGAAGCCCCAGCATTTT
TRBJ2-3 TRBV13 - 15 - CASSLGVDSADTQYF TGTGCCAGCAGCTTAGGAGTGGACTCCGCAGATACGCAGTATTTT
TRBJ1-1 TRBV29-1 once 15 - CSVKTAAALQTEAFF TGCAGCGTTAAAACCGCAGCGGCGTTACAGACTGAAGCTTTCTTT
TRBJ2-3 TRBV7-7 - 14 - CASSVGLEGDTQYF TGTGCCAGCAGCGTAGGCCTCGAGGGAGATACGCAGTATTTT
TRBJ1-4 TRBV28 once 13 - CASKEQTVGKLFF TGTGCCAGCAAAGAACAAACAGTCGGAAAACTGTTTTTT
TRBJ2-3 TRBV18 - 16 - CASSPPRLGGTDTQYF TGTGCCAGCTCACCACCGCGCTTAGGGGGCACAGATACGCAGTATTTT
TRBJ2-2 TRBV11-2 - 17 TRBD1 CASSLRAGTGFPGELFF TGTGCCAGCAGCCTAAGAGCCGGGACAGGGTTTCCCGGGGAGCTGTTTTTT
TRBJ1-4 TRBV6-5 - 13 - CASKGRINEKLFF TGTGCCAGCAAAGGACGGATTAATGAAAAACTGTTTTTT
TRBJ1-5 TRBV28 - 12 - CASSPTYQPQHF TGTGCCAGCAGTCCCACTTATCAGCCCCAGCATTTT
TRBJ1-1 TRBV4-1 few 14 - CASSQDRGLEGAFF TGCGCCAGCAGCCAAGATCGGGGACTTGAGGGCGCTTTCTTT
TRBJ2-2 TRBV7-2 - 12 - CASRRSDGELFF TGTGCCAGCAGGCGCAGTGACGGGGAGCTGTTTTTT
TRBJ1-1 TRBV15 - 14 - CATSTESAVTEAFF TGTGCCACCAGCACAGAAAGCGCGGTAACTGAAGCTTTCTTT
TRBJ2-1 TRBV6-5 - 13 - CASSFASYNEQFF TGTGCCAGCAGTTTTGCTTCCTACAATGAGCAGTTCTTC
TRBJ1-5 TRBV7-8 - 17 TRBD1 CASSLAGRGNGNQPQHF TGTGCCAGCAGCTTAGCAGGCAGGGGGAACGGCAATCAGCCCCAGCATTTT
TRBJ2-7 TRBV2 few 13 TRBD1 CAIEGTGPDEQYF TGTGCGATCGAGGGGACAGGGCCGGACGAGCAGTACTTC
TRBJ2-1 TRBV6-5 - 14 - CASSRLSSYNEQFF TGTGCCAGTTCGAGGCTCAGCTCCTACAATGAGCAGTTCTTC
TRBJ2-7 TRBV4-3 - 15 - CASSQDRDGSYEQYF TGCGCCAGCAGCCAGGATCGGGACGGTTCCTACGAGCAGTACTTC
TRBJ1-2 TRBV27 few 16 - CASSLSSGLSPYGYTF TGTGCCAGCAGTTTATCGTCGGGCCTTTCCCCCTATGGCTACACCTTC
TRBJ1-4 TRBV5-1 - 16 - CASSLVAGMNGEKLFF TGCGCCAGCAGCTTGGTGGCAGGGATGAATGGCGAAAAACTGTTTTTT
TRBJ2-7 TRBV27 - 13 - CASSFGKAPRQYF TGTGCCAGCAGTTTCGGCAAAGCGCCGAGGCAGTACTTC
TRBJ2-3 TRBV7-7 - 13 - CASSPSPGDTQYF TGTGCCAGCAGCCCGAGCCCGGGGGATACGCAGTATTTT
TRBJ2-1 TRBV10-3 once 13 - CAIRRRGENEQFF TGTGCCATACGGCGAAGGGGGGAAAATGAGCAGTTCTTC
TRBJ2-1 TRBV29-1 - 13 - CSADPGYFNEQFF TGCAGCGCCGATCCGGGATACTTCAATGAGCAGTTCTTC